These T cell receptor beta chains were read from a single sample in a study of blood T cell repertoires in COVID-19. Produced via immunoSEQ multiplex PCR; TCRdb's table is partial and in-frame only. The profile shows 200,000 to 300,000 clones, about nine tenths of them singletons. The specimen was peripheral blood. These receptors were taken from a person aged 18 to 30 with COVID-19, enrolled during active disease. Each CDR3 is given with its conserved first and last residue. The D gene is left open where the match is weak. Size is stated for part of the rows, as once, few or many counts, or as a class when the clone is expanded.

v_call	clone_size	j_call	d_call	cdr3_length	cdr3_nt	cdr3_aa
TRBV7-2	-	TRBJ1-3	-	13	TGTGCCAGCAGCTGGGCCGACGGAAACACCATATATTTT	CASSWADGNTIYF
TRBV10-2	once	TRBJ2-7	TRBD2	15	TGCGCCAGCAGGTCTCTAGCGGGAGGGCCAGGGGAGCAGTACTTC	CASRSLAGGPGEQYF
TRBV6-6	-	TRBJ2-1	TRBD1	15	TGTGCCAGCATTAATACCGGGACAGGGAGCCATGAGCAGTTCTTC	CASINTGTGSHEQFF
TRBV27	-	TRBJ2-7	TRBD2	11	TGTGCCAGCGCGGGAGGGTGGGAGCAGTACTTC	CASAGGWEQYF
TRBV4-3	-	TRBJ2-1	TRBD2	15	TGCGCCAGCAGCCAGAGCGGGAGTTTCTACAATGAGCAGTTCTTC	CASSQSGSFYNEQFF
TRBV2	-	TRBJ1-2	-	13	TGTGCCAGCAGAGCCAGGGAAGACTATGGCTACACCTTC	CASRAREDYGYTF
TRBV2	-	TRBJ1-1	-	14	TGTGCCAGCCTCCGGGGACGGGGGGGCACTGAAGCTTTCTTT	CASLRGRGGTEAFF
TRBV3-1/TRBV3-2	once	TRBJ2-7	-	13	TGTGCCAGCAGCCAAGGCGGCGGCTACGAGCAGTACTTC	CASSQGGGYEQYF
TRBV19	-	TRBJ1-1	TRBD1	15	TGTGCCAGTAGTAGCGGGACAGGGGCTAACACTGAAGCTTTCTTT	CASSSGTGANTEAFF
TRBV24-1	-	TRBJ1-2	TRBD1	14	TGTGCCACCAGTGATTTCGGCCAGGGGGGTGGCTACACCTTC	CATSDFGQGGGYTF
TRBV3-1/TRBV3-2	few	TRBJ2-7	TRBD2	13	TGTGCCAGCAGCGGACTAGCAACCTACGAGCAGTACTTC	CASSGLATYEQYF
TRBV4-1	-	TRBJ2-3	TRBD1	17	TGCGCCAGCAGCCAACATACCGGGACAGGGGGAAGAGATACGCAGTATTTT	CASSQHTGTGGRDTQYF
TRBV21-1	-	TRBJ1-4	-	19	TGTGCCAGCAGCAAGTGGGGTGGCGGCAGGGATGCAACTAATGAAAAACTGTTTTTT	CASSKWGGGRDATNEKLFF
TRBV13	once	TRBJ2-7	TRBD2	17	TGTGCCAGCAGCTTAGAGGCCCTCCAGACTAGCCCCTACGAGCAGTACTTC	CASSLEALQTSPYEQYF
TRBV19	-	TRBJ1-5	-	15	TGTGCCAGTAAGGCGGGCCTTTATAGCAATCAGCCCCAGCATTTT	CASKAGLYSNQPQHF
TRBV27	-	TRBJ2-3	TRBD1	17	TGTGCCAGCAGTGGGTCACCGGACAGGGGCGGGACAGATACGCAGTATTTT	CASSGSPDRGGTDTQYF
TRBV5-1	-	TRBJ2-7	TRBD2	14	TGCGCCAGCAGCTTGAGGCTAGCGGTAGACGAGCAGTACTTC	CASSLRLAVDEQYF
TRBV11-2	once	TRBJ2-3	-	15	TGTGCCAGCAGCCAGGGCCAGGGTGGTCCAGATACGCAGTATTTT	CASSQGQGGPDTQYF
TRBV15	-	TRBJ1-5	-	14	TGTGCCACCAGCAGAGATCTCCTCAATCAGCCCCAGCATTTT	CATSRDLLNQPQHF
TRBV24-1	-	TRBJ1-5	-	14	TGTGCCACCAGCAGGACAGAGAGCAATCAGCCCCAGCATTTT	CATSRTESNQPQHF
TRBV15	-	TRBJ2-3	TRBD2	13	TGTGCCACCAGCGCTAGCGGCCCAGATACGCAGTATTTT	CATSASGPDTQYF
TRBV3-1/TRBV3-2	-	TRBJ2-2	TRBD2	16	TGTGCCAGCAGACCGGGACTAGCGGTGAACACCGGGGAGCTGTTTTTT	CASRPGLAVNTGELFF
TRBV10-3	-	TRBJ2-3	TRBD2	17	TGTGCCATCAGTGAACCAACGACTAGCGGCCAGGCAGATACGCAGTATTTT	CAISEPTTSGQADTQYF
TRBV5-4	-	TRBJ1-2	-	15	TGTGCCAGCAGCTTCGAGGGCACGAGCCCGTATGGCTACACCTTC	CASSFEGTSPYGYTF
TRBV19	-	TRBJ2-1	-	15	TGTGCCAGTAGCGACCAGGAGGGGTCCTACAATGAGCAGTTCTTC	CASSDQEGSYNEQFF
TRBV25-1	-	TRBJ2-7	TRBD2	16	TGTGCCAGCAGTGCCTGGGGTAGCGGGAGTCCCTACGAGCAGTACTTC	CASSAWGSGSPYEQYF
TRBV28	-	TRBJ2-1	-	15	TGTGCCAGCAGTTTAACAGGGTTATCCTACAATGAGCAGTTCTTC	CASSLTGLSYNEQFF